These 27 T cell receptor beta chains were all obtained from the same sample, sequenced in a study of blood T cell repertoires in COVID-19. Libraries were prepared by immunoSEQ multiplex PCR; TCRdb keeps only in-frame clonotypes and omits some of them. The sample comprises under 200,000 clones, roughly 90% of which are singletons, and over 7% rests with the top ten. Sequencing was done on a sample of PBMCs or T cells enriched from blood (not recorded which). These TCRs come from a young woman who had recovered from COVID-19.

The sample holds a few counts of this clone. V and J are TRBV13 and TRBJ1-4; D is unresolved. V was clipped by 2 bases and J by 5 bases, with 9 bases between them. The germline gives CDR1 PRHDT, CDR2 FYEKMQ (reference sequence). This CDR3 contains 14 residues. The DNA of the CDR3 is TGTGCCAGCAGCTTACTGGCGGGCAATGAAAAACTGTTTTTT. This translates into CASSLLAGNEKLFF.

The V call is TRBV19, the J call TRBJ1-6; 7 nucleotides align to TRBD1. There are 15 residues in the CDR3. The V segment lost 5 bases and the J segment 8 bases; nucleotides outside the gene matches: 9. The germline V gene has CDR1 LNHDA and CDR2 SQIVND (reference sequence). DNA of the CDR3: TGTGCCAGTAGTGCGAAGACAGGGTGGGATTCACCCCTCCACTTT. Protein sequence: CASSAKTGWDSPLHF.

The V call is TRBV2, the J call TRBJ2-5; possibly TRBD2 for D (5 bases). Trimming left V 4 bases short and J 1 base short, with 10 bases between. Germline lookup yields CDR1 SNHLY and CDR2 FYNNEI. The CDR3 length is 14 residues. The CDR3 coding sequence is TGTGCCAGCAGTGTTTCGGAGGTCCAAGAGACCCAGTACTTC. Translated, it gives CASSVSEVQETQYF.

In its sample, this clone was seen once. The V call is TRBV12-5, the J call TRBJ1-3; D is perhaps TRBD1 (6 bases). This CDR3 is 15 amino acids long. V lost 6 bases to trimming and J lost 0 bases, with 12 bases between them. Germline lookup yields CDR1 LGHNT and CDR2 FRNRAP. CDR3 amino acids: CASGNRVGSGNTIYF. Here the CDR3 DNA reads TGTGCTAGTGGAAACAGGGTAGGCTCTGGAAACACCATATATTTT.

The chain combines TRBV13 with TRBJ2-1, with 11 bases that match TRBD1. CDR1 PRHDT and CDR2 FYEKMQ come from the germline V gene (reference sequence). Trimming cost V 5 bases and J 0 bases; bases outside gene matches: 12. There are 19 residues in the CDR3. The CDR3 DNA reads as TGTGCCAGCAGCAACACCGGGACAGGGGGAACGGGCTCCTACAATGAGCAGTTCTTC. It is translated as CASSNTGTGGTGSYNEQFF. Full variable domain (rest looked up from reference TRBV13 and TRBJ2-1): AAGVIQSPRHLIKEKRETATLKCYPIPRHDTVYWYQQGPGQDPQFLISFYEKMQSDKGSIPDRFSAQQFSDYHSELNMSSLELGDSALYFCASSNTGTGGTGSYNEQFFGPGTRLTVL.

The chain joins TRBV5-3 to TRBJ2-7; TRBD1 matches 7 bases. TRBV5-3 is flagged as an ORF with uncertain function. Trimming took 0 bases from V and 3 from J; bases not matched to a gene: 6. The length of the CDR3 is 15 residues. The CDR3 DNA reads TGTGCCAGAAGCTTGGGACAGGGATTTATCTACGAGCAGTACTTC. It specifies CARSLGQGFIYEQYF.

CDR3: CASSQDPGDQPQHF. For the CDR3, the DNA is TGCGCCAGCAGCCAAGATCCCGGGGATCAGCCCCAGCATTTT. The chain is built from TRBV4-1 and TRBJ1-5; D call uncertain. Germline V gene lookup returns CDR1 MGHRA and CDR2 YSYEKL. V lost 0 bases, J lost 5 bases, and 8 bases lay in between. The CDR3 is made up of 14 amino acids.

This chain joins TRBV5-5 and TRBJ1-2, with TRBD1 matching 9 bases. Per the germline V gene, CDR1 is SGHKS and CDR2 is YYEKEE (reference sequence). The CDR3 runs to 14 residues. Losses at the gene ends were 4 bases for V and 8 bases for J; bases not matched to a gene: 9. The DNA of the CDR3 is TGTGCCAGCAGCCCGGGACAGGGACTGCTCGGCTACACCTTC. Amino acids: CASSPGQGLLGYTF. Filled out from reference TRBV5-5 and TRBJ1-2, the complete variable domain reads DAGVTQSPTHLIKTRGQQVTLRCSPISGHKSVSWYQQVLGQGPQFIFQYYEKEERGRGNFPDRFSARQFPNYSSELNVNALLLGDSALYLCASSPGQGLLGYTFGSGTRLTVV.

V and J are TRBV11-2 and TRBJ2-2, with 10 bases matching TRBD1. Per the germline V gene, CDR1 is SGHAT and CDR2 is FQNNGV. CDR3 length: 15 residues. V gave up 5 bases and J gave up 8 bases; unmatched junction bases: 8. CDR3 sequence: CASSRDRGEGGELFF. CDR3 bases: TGTGCCAGCAGCCGGGACAGGGGAGAAGGGGGGGAGCTGTTTTTT.

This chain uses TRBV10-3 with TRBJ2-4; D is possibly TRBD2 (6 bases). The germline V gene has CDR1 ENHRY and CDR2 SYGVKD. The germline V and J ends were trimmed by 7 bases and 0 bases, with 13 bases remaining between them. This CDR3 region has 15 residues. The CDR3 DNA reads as TGTGCCATCATCGGGGGTTTTTCAGCCAAAAACATTCAGTACTTC. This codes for CAIIGGFSAKNIQYF.

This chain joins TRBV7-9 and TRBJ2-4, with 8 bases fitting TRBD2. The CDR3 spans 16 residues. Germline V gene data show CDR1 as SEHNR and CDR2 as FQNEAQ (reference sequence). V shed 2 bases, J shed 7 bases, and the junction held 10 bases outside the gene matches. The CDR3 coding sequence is TGTGCCAGCAGCTTAACTAGCGGCCTTGCTTCGAACATTCAGTACTTC. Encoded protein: CASSLTSGLASNIQYF.

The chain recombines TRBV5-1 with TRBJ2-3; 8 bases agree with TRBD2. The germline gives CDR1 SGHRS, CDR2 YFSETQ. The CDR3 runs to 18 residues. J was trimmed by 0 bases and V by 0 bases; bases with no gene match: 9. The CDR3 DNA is TGCGCCAGCAGCTTGGTTACTAGCGGAATGTCTAGCACAGATACGCAGTATTTT. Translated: CASSLVTSGMSSTDTQYF.

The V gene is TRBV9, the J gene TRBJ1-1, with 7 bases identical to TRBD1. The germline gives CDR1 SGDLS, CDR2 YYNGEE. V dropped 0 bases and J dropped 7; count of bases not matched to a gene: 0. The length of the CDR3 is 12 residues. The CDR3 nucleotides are TGTGCCAGCAGCGTAGGACAGGGTGAAGCTTTCTTT. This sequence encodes CASSVGQGEAFF.

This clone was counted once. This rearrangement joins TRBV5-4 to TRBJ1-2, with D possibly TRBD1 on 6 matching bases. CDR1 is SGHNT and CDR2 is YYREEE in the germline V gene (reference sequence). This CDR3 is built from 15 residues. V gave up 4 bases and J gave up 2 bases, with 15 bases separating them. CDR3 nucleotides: TGTGCCAGCAGCACCCGGACAGTGATCAACTATGGCTACACCTTC. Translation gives CASSTRTVINYGYTF.

The CDR3 DNA sequence: TGTGCCAGCAGCTTAATTTATGAGTCATTCTACAATGAGCAGTTCTTC. This translates into CASSLIYESFYNEQFF. The chain uses TRBV7-2 and TRBJ2-1, with D unclear. V was clipped by 2 bases and J by 3 bases, with 14 bases between them. CDR1 is SGHTA and CDR2 is FQGNSA in the germline V gene. The CDR3 is 16 residues long.

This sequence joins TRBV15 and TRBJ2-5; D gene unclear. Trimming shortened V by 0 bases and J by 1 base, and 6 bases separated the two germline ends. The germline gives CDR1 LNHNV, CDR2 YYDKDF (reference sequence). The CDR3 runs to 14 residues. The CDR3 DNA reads TGTGCCACCAGCAGAGACTCGTCCCAAGAGACCCAGTACTTC. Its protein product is CATSRDSSQETQYF.

For the CDR3, the DNA is TGTGCCAGCAACCCCACAGGGGGCAGGAATCAGCCCCAGCATTTT. Its protein product is CASNPTGGRNQPQHF. This chain joins TRBV9 and TRBJ1-5; TRBD1 agrees at 9 bases. Germline CDR1 and CDR2: SGDLS and YYNGEE. The V and J ends lost 6 bases and 4 bases, in that order; junction bases with no gene match: 8. The CDR3 consists of 15 residues.

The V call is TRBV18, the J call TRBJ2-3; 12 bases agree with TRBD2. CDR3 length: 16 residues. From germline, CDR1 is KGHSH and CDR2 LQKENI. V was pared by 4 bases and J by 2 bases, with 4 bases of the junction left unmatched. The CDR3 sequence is CASSRTSGGSTDTQYF. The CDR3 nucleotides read TGTGCCAGCTCACGCACTAGCGGGGGGTCCACAGATACGCAGTATTTT. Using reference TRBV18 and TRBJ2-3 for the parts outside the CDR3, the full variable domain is NAGVMQNPRHLVRRRGQEARLRCSPMKGHSHVYWYRQLPEEGLKFMVYLQKENIIDESGMPKERFSAEFPKEGPSILRIQQVVRGDSAAYFCASSRTSGGSTDTQYFGPGTRLTVL.

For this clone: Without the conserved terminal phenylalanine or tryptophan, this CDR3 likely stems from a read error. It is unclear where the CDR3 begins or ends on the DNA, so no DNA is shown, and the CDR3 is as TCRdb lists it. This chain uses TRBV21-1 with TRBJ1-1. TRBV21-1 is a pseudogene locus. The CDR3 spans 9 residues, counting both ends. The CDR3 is CASSLRGVS.

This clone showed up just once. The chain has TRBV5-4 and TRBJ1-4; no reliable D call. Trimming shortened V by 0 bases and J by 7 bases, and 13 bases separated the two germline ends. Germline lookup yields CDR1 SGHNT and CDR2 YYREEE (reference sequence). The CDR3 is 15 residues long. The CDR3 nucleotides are TGTGCCAGCAGCTTGGTTGGAGGGCAAGGTGAAAAACTGTTTTTT. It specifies CASSLVGGQGEKLFF. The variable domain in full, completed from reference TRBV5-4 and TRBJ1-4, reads ETGVTQSPTHLIKTRGQQVTLRCSSQSGHNTVSWYQQALGQGPQFIFQYYREEENGRGNFPPRFSGLQFPNYSSELNVNALELDDSALYLCASSLVGGQGEKLFFGSGTQLSVL.

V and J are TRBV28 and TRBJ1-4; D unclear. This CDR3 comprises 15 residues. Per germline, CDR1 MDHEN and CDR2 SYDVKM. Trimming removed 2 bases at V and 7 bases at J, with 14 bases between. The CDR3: CASSLPPEGGEKLFF. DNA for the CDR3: TGTGCCAGCAGTTTACCTCCCGAGGGCGGTGAAAAACTGTTTTTT.

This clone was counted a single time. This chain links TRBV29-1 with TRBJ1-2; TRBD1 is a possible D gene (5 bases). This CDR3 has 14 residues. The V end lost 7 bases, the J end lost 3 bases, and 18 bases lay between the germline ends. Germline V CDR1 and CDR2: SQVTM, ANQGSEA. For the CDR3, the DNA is TGCAGCGCCCTTGGTAGGGGCAGGGACTATGGCTACACCTTC. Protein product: CSALGRGRDYGYTF. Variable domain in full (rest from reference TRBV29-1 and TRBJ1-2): SAVISQKPSRDICQRGTSLTIQCQVDSQVTMMFWYRQQPGQSLTLIATANQGSEATYESGFVIDKFPISRPNLTFSTLTVSNMSPEDSSIYLCSALGRGRDYGYTFGSGTRLTVV.

The CDR3 loop is CASSQDWGANYGYTF. Written as DNA, the CDR3 is TGCGCCAGCAGCCAAGATTGGGGAGCTAACTATGGCTACACCTTC. The rearrangement uses TRBV4-1 and TRBJ1-2; D not certain. The CDR3 has 15 residues. V was shortened by 0 bases and J by 0 bases, with 8 bases between the two germline ends. Germline CDR1 MGHRA, CDR2 YSYEKL.

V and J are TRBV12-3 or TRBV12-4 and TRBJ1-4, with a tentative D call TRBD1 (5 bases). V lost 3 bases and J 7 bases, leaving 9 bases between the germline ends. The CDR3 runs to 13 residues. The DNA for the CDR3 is TGTGCCAGCAGTTTCCTTAGGGGTGAAAAACTGTTTTTT. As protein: CASSFLRGEKLFF.

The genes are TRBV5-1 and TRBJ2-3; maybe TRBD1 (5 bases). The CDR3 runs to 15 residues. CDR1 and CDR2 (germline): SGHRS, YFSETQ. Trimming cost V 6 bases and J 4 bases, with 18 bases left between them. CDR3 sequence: CASNAQGSGADTQYF. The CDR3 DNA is TGCGCCAGCAACGCCCAGGGTAGTGGCGCAGATACGCAGTATTTT.

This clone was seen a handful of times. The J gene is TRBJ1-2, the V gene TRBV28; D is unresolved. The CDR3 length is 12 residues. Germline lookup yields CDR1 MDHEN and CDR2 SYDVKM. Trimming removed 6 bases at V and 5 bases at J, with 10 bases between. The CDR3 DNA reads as TGTGCCAGCAGACCAGAAATATATGGCTACACCTTC. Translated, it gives CASRPEIYGYTF.

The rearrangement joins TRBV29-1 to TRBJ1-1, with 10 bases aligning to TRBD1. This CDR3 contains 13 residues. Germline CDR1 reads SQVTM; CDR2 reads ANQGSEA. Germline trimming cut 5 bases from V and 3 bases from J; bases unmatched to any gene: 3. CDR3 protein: CSVPGTGDTEAFF. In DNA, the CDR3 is TGCAGCGTTCCCGGGACAGGGGACACTGAAGCTTTCTTT.